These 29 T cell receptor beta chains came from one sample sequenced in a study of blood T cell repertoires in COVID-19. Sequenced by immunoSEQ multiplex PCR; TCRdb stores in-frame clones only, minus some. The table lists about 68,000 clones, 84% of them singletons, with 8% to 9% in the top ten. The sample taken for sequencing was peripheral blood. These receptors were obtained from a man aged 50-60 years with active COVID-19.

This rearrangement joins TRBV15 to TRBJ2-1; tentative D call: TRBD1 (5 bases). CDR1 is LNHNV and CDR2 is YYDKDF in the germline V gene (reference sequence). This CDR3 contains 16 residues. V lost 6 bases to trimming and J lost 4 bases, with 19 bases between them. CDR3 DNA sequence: TGTGCCACCAGTTTGGTTGGGGCGCCCCAATACAATGAGCAGTTCTTC. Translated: CATSLVGAPQYNEQFF.

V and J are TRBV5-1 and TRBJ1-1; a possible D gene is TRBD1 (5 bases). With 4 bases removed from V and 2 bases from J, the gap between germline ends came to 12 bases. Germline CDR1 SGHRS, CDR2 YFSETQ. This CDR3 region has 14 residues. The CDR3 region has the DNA TGCGCCAGCAGCCCGGACACGATCAACACTGAAGCTTTCTTT. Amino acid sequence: CASSPDTINTEAFF.

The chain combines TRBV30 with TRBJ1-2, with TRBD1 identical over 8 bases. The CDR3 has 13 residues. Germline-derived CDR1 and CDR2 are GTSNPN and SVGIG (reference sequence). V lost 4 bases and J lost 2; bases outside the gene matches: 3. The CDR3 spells CAWNQGANYGYTF. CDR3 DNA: TGTGCCTGGAATCAGGGGGCGAACTATGGCTACACCTTC.

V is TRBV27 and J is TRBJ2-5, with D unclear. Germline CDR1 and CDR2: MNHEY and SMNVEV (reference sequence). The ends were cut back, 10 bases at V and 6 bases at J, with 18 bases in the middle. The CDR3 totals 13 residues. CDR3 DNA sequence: TGTGCCACTCAACGGAGCGCCGGAAAGACCCAGTACTTC. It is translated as CATQRSAGKTQYF.

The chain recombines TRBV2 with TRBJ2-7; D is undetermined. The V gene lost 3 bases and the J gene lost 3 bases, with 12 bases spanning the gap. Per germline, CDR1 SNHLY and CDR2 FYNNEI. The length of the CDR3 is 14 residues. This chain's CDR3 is CASSDRGSRYEQYF. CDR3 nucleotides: TGTGCCAGCAGTGATCGAGGCAGCCGCTACGAGCAGTACTTC.

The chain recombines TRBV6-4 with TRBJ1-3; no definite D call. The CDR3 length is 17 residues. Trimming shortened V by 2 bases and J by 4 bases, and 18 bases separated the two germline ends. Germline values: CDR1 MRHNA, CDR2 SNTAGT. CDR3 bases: TGTGCCAGCAGTGACGATGGCGGGCTCTCCTGGGGAAACACCATATATTTT. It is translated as CASSDDGGLSWGNTIYF.

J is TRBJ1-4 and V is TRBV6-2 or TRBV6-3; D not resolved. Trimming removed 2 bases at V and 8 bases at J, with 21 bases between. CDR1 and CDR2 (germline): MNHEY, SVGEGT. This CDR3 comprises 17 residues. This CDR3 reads CASSYGSRGRTREKLFF. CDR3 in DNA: TGTGCCAGCAGTTACGGGAGTAGAGGACGGACGAGAGAAAAACTGTTTTTT.

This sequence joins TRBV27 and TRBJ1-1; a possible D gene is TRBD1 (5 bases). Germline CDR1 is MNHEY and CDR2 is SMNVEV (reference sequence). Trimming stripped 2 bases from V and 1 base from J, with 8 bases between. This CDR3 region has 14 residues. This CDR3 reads CASSLSRANTEAFF. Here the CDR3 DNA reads TGTGCCAGCAGTTTAAGCAGGGCGAACACTGAAGCTTTCTTT.

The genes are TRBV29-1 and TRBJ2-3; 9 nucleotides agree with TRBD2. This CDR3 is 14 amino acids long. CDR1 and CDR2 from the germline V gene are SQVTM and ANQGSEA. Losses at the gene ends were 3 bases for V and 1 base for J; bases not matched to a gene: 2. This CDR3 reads CSVERTSGTDTQYF. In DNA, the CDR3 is TGCAGCGTTGAGAGGACTAGCGGCACAGATACGCAGTATTTT.

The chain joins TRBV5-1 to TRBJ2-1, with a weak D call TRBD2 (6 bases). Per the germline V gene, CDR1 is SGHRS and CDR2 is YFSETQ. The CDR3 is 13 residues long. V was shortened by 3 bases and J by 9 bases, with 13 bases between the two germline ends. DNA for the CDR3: TGCGCCAGCAGCTCACTGACTAGTCGTGAGCAGTTCTTC. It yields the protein CASSSLTSREQFF.

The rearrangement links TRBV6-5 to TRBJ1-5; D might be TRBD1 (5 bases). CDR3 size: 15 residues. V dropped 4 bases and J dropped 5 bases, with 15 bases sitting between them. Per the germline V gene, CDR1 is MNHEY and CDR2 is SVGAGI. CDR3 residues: CASSSTGRGYQPQHF. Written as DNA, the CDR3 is TGTGCCAGCAGTTCCACGGGGAGGGGTTATCAGCCCCAGCATTTT.

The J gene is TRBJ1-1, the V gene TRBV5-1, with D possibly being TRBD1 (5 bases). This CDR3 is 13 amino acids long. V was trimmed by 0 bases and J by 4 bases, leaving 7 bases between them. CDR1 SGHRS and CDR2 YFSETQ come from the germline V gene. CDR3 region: CASSLEGLTEAFF. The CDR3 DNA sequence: TGCGCCAGCAGCTTGGAGGGGCTCACTGAAGCTTTCTTT.

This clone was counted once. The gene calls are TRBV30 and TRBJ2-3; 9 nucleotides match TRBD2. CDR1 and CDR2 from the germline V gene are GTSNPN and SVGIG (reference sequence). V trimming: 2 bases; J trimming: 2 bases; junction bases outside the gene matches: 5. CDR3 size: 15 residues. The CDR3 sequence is CAWSTRLAATDTQYF. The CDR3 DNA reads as TGTGCCTGGAGTACAAGACTAGCGGCCACAGATACGCAGTATTTT.

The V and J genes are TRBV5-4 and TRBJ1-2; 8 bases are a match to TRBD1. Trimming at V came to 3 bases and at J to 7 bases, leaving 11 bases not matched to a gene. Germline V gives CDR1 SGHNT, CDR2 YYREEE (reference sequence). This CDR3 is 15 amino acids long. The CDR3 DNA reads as TGTGCCAGCAGCTCACCTGACAGGGGAAGGGGTGGCTACACCTTC. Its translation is CASSSPDRGRGGYTF.

For the CDR3, the DNA is TGTGCCTGGAGTCGAGGGCTTGGAGAAAAACTGTTTTTT. Protein sequence: CAWSRGLGEKLFF. The chain has TRBV30 and TRBJ1-4; D gene uncertain. Germline CDR1 GTSNPN, CDR2 SVGIG (reference sequence). Trimming cost V 2 bases and J 8 bases, with 12 bases left between them. CDR3 length: 13 amino acids.

As DNA, the CDR3 is TGTGCCAGCAGCCAAGGGGGCCAGCCCCAGCATTTT. It translates to CASSQGGQPQHF. V gene TRBV3-1 (or the pseudogene TRBV3-2) combines with J gene TRBJ1-5; possibly TRBD1 for D (5 bases). V gave up 1 base and J gave up 7 bases, with 5 bases separating them. Per germline, CDR1 LGHDT and CDR2 YNNKEL (reference sequence). The CDR3 spans 12 residues.

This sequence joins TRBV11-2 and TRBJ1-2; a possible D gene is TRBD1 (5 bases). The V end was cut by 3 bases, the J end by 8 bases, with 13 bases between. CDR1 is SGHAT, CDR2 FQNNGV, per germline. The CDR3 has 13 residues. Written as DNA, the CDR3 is TGTGCCAGCAGCTTGGGGGGAACATGGGGCTACACCTTC. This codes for CASSLGGTWGYTF.

The CDR3 spells CASSYLGGSDNEQFF. The CDR3 nucleotides are TGCGCCAGCAGCTACCTTGGCGGGAGTGACAATGAGCAGTTCTTC. This chain links TRBV5-1 with TRBJ2-1; TRBD2 matches at 7 bases. Losses at the gene ends were 3 bases for V and 5 bases for J; bases not matched to a gene: 8. The CDR3 consists of 15 residues. Germline V lookup: CDR1 SGHRS, CDR2 YFSETQ.

The CDR3 loop reads CASSSGSNQETQYF. The CDR3 nucleotides are TGTGCCAGCAGCTCCGGTTCTAACCAAGAGACCCAGTACTTC. The genes are TRBV7-6 and TRBJ2-5; D is unclear. CDR3 size: 14 residues. Trimming took 4 bases from V and 0 from J, leaving 9 bases between them. Looked up from germline, CDR1 is SGHVS and CDR2 is FNYEAQ.

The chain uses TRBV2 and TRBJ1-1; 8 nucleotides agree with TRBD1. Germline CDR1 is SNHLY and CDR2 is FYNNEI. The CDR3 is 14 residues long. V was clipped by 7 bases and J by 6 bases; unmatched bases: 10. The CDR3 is CASNGQGIWAEAFF. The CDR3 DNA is TGTGCCAGCAATGGACAGGGCATATGGGCTGAAGCTTTCTTT.

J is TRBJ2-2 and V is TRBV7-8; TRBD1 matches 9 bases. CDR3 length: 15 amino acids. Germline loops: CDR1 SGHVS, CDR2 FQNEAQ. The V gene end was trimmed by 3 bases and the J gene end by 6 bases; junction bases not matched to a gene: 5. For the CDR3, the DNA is TGTGCCAGCAGCTTCGGGACAGGGATCGCCGGGGAGCTGTTTTTT. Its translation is CASSFGTGIAGELFF. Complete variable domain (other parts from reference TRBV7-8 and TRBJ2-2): GAGVSQSPRYKVAKRGQDVALRCDPISGHVSLFWYQQALGQGPEFLTYFQNEAQLDKSGLPSDRFFAERPEGSVSTLKIQRTQQEDSAVYLCASSFGTGIAGELFFGEGSRLTVL.

The CDR3 here is CASSVEGSLAGNEQFF. The DNA for the CDR3 is TGTGCCAGCAGCGTAGAGGGTAGTCTAGCGGGGAATGAGCAGTTCTTC. This chain connects TRBV9 to TRBJ2-1; 9 nucleotides line up with TRBD2. Germline CDR1 is SGDLS and CDR2 is YYNGEE. J gave up 7 bases and V 0 bases, and 8 bases lay outside the gene matches. The CDR3 spans 16 residues.

The CDR3 region is CASSQGQGGTDTQYF. CDR3 in DNA: TGTGCCAGCAGCCAAGGACAGGGCGGCACAGATACGCAGTATTTT. The V call is TRBV4-2, the J call TRBJ2-3, with 7 bases matching TRBD1. The V and J ends lost 1 base and 1 base, in that order; junction bases with no gene match: 2. The germline gives CDR1 LGHNA, CDR2 YNFKEQ. The CDR3 is 15 amino acids.

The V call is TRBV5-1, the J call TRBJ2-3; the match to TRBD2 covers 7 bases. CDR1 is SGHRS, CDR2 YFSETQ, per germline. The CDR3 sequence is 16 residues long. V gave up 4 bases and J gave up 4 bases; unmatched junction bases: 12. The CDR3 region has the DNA TGCGCCAGCAGCCCCAGCGGGGAGGCCGCCTCAGATACGCAGTATTTT. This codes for CASSPSGEAASDTQYF.

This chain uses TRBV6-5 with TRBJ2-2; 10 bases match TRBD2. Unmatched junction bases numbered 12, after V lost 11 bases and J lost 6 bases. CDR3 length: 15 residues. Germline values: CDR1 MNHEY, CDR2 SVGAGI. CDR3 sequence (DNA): TGTGCCCAAGGTGGGCTAGCGGGAGTACCCGGGGAGCTGTTTTTT. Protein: CAQGGLAGVPGELFF.

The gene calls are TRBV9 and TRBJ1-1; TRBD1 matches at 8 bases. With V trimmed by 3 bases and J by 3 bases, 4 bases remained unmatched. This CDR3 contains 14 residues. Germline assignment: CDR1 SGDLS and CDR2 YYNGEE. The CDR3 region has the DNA TGTGCCAGCAGCGCCAGGGGGCTGGACACTGAAGCTTTCTTT. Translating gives CASSARGLDTEAFF.

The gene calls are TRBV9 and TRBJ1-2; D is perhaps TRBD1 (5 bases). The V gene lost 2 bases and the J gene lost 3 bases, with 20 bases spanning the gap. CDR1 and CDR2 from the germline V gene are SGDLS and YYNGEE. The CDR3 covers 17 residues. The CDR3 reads CASSVGRAKGDYYGYTF. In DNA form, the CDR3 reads TGTGCCAGCAGCGTGGGTAGGGCCAAAGGGGACTACTATGGCTACACCTTC.

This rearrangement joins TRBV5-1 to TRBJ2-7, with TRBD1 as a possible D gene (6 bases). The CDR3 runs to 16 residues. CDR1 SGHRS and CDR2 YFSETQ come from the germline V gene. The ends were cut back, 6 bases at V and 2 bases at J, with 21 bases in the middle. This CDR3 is CASTDGQNRDPYEQYF. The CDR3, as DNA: TGCGCCAGCACCGACGGCCAAAACAGGGACCCCTACGAGCAGTACTTC.

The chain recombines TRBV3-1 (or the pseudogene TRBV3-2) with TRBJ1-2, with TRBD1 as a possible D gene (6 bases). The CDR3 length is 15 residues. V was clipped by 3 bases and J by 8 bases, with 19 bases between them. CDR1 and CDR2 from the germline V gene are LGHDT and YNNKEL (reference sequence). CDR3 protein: CASSQTEGGGRGYTF. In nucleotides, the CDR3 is TGTGCCAGCAGCCAGACCGAGGGAGGGGGGAGAGGCTACACCTTC.